One and the same sample provided the 10 T cell receptor beta chains below, sequenced in a study of T-cell memory formation after mild COVID-19. TCRdb re-derived calls from the 5' RACE reads in MiXCR, one entry per CDR3 protein. The data hold some 350,000 distinct CDR3 sequences, with 13% observed a single time. Sequencing used PBMCs or a T cell subset sorted from them (not recorded which). The receptors derive from a man aged 18 to 30 who had mild COVID-19 (a few samples of this study predate the infection). Cell type and time point are not known.

This clonotype has a count of ten or more. CDR3 amino acids: CASSHPLAGDTDTQYF. As DNA, the CDR3 is TGCGCCAGCAGCCACCCGCTAGCGGGAGACACAGATACGCAGTATTTT. This chain connects TRBV4-1 to TRBJ2-3; 10 nucleotides line up with TRBD2. The CDR3 is made up of 16 amino acids. V gave up 3 bases and J gave up 2 bases; unmatched junction bases: 5. Germline CDR1 MGHRA, CDR2 YSYEKL.

The CDR3 loop reads CASSQGVGRNNYGYTF. The CDR3 coding sequence is TGCGCCAGCAGCCAGGGAGTAGGACGGAATAACTATGGCTACACCTTC. The chain couples TRBV4-1 to TRBJ1-2, with D uncertain. V lost 3 bases and J lost 1, with 15 bases in between. The CDR3 is 16 residues long. Germline lookup yields CDR1 MGHRA and CDR2 YSYEKL.

To note about this clonotype: One end of the junction varies from germline; a read error may be responsible. The CDR3: CSSSLPDSFAEAFF. CDR3 nucleotides: TGTTCCAGCAGTTTACCCGACAGTTTCGCTGAAGCTTTCTTT. The genes are TRBV28 and TRBJ1-1, with a possible D match to TRBD1 (5 bases). CDR1 and CDR2 (germline): MDHEN, SYDVKM. This CDR3 is built from 14 residues.

The chain carries TRBV18 and TRBJ2-7; D gene unclear. V was trimmed by 0 bases and J by 4 bases, leaving 7 bases between them. CDR3 length: 13 residues. From germline, CDR1 is KGHSH and CDR2 LQKENI. In DNA form, the CDR3 reads TGTGCCAGCTCACCACCGGTTAAGTACGAGCAGTACTTC. Amino acids: CASSPPVKYEQYF.

This clonotype was detected a few times. V usage is TRBV5-4 and J usage is TRBJ2-1; 9 bases line up with TRBD1. CDR3 length equals 19 residues. With 0 bases clipped from V and 4 bases from J, the junction kept 14 bases outside the gene matches. The V gene's germline CDR1 is SGHNT and CDR2 YYREEE (reference sequence). The CDR3 region has the DNA TGTGCCAGCAGCTTGGGGTTGGGACAGGGCGCTAAGGGGTACAATGAGCAGTTCTTC. Translated: CASSLGLGQGAKGYNEQFF. Filled out from reference TRBV5-4 and TRBJ2-1, the complete variable domain reads ETGVTQSPTHLIKTRGQQVTLRCSSQSGHNTVSWYQQALGQGPQFIFQYYREEENGRGNFPPRFSGLQFPNYSSELNVNALELDDSALYLCASSLGLGQGAKGYNEQFFGPGTRLTVL.

This clonotype appeared a few times. V and J are TRBV21-1 and TRBJ2-7. TRBV21-1 is described as a pseudogene. This CDR3 has 15 amino acids. The CDR3, as DNA: TGTGCCAGCAGCACAATTTCAGGGGATCTCTACGAGCAGTACGTC. Its protein is CASSTISGDLYEQYV.

This clonotype was detected a few times. The chain is built from TRBV18 and TRBJ1-1; weak D call: TRBD1 (5 bases). This CDR3 contains 14 residues. V was pared by 0 bases and J by 8 bases, with 13 bases between. Germline V gene sequence: CDR1 KGHSH, CDR2 LQKENI. Written as DNA, the CDR3 is TGTGCCAGCTCACCACCGGAGGGGACTCCCGAAGCTTTCTTT. Amino acid sequence: CASSPPEGTPEAFF. The complete variable domain, with remaining parts taken from reference TRBV18 and TRBJ1-1, reads NAGVMQNPRHLVRRRGQEARLRCSPMKGHSHVYWYRQLPEEGLKFMVYLQKENIIDESGMPKERFSAEFPKEGPSILRIQQVVRGDSAAYFCASSPPEGTPEAFFGQGTRLTVV.

This clonotype occurred a few times. V usage is TRBV5-1 and J usage is TRBJ1-6; 9 bases match TRBD1. Germline V gives CDR1 SGHRS, CDR2 YFSETQ. This CDR3 region has 15 residues. The V segment lost 1 base and the J segment 6 bases; nucleotides outside the gene matches: 2. Written as DNA, the CDR3 is TGCGCCAGCAGCTTGTCGACAGGGGGTAATTCACCCCTCCACTTT. Protein sequence: CASSLSTGGNSPLHF.

This clonotype was found many times. The chain carries TRBV4-3 and TRBJ2-7; D might be TRBD2 (5 bases). Germline CDR1 and CDR2: LGHNA and YSLEER. The CDR3 sequence is 15 residues long. Trimming took off 3 bases at V and 1 base at J, with 13 bases between the two ends. The DNA of the CDR3 is TGCGCCAGCAGCCAGGCCAGCGGTTGGTCCTACGAGCAGTACTTC. Encoded protein: CASSQASGWSYEQYF.

This clonotype was recorded a few times. This chain uses TRBV6-6 with TRBJ2-7; D unresolved. Trimming removed 1 base at V and 3 bases at J, with 7 bases between. The CDR3 contains 13 residues. Germline CDR1 is MNHNY and CDR2 is SVGAGI (reference sequence). CDR3 sequence: CASSYLGSYEQYF. CDR3 in DNA: TGTGCCAGCAGTTACTTGGGCAGCTACGAGCAGTACTTC.